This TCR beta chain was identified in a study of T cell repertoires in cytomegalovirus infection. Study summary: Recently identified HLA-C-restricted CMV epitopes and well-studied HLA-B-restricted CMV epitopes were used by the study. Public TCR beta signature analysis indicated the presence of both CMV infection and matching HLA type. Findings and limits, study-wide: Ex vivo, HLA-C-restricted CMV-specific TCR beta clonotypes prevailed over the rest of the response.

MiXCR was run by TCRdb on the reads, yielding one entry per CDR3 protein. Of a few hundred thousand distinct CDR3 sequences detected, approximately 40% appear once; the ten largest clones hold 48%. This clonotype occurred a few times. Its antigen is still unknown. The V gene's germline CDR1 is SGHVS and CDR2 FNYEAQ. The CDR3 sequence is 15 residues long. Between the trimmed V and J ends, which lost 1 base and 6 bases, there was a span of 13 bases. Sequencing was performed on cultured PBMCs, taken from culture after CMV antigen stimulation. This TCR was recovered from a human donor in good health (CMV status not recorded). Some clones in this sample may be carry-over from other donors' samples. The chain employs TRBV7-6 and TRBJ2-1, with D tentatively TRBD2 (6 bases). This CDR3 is CASSLGGGVFNEQFF. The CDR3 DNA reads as TGTGCCAGCAGCTTAGGGGGCGGGGTCTTCAATGAGCAGTTCTTC.